This T cell receptor (beta chain) comes out of a study of blood T cell repertoires in COVID-19 (dated by TCRdb to 2020 to 2022). General notes on the study: Collaborator samples came from the United States, Italy and Spain and covered acute and convalescent phases of COVID-19. The prospective study material was composed of cDNA or gDNA derived from T cells, B-cell-depleted T cells, or PBMCs. Deeply sampled blood TCRbeta repertoires from subjects exposed to, actively infected with, or recovered from COVID-19 were included in the dataset. The repertoires were made available in a free public database intended to serve as a resource for research on the immune response to SARS-CoV-2. Samples came from the ongoing ImmuneRACE study (first 160 participants) plus 1,254 subjects from 6 global collaborators. Nearly every sample came with metadata listing a de-identified subject ID, COVID-19 status, age in years and sex. Where available, HLA class I and class II types were obtained from metadata supplied by the sample provider rather than from assay-based typing.

The immunoSEQ Assay, a bias-controlled multiplex PCR, was used to amplify TCRbeta CDR3 regions from genomic DNA. The source study handled its data this way. The number of nucleated cells in each sample was estimated from the amplification of reference gene primers within the assay. Sequence reads were collapsed and filtered to measure the absolute abundance of every unique TCRbeta CDR3 rearrangement. Productive Simpson clonality was computed per sample as the square root of Simpson's diversity index over productive rearrangements. The table was pulled from immuneACCESS by TCRdb, which kept in-frame rearrangements only. Such tables lose some clones; where checked, under half of the loss comes from unresolved V genes, and the rest has no known cause. V, J and clone size are taken as reported in that table, and D and trimming were inferred from the DNA itself. The table for this sample lists hundreds of thousands of clones; approximately 86% of them were counted only once. The top ten hold just over 7% of the sample.

The cysteine opens and the phenylalanine closes a CDR3 of 17 amino acids. Of the read, only the CDR3 DNA is kept; its 51 bases are in frame from base 1. V is trimmed back by 5 bases and J by 7 bases, and the junction contains 10 bases that no gene match accounts for. Per the germline V gene, SGHVS is the CDR1 and FQNEAQ is the CDR2. General findings and caveats noted by the study authors: How much clinical and demographic metadata was included differed by source and by participant, and the metadata was provided uncurated.

About this clone: This receptor's antigen is unknown. The record has no base qualities; no much larger clone is one base away.

In Seattle, one collaborating source enrolled patients while the infection was active and tracked those patients longitudinally over the course of disease. The collaborating institutions used their own protocols to collect whole blood in K2EDTA tubes. For TCRbeta analysis, collaborator samples were shipped as frozen whole blood, as isolated PBMCs, or as DNA extracted from either sample type. This receptor was taken from a woman aged 55-69 years with COVID-19, enrolled during active disease. The chain links TRBV7-8 with TRBJ2-3, and TRBD2 aligns with 15 junction nucleotides. Material for sequencing was peripheral blood. The CDR3 loop reads CASSHPPGLAGGNTQYF. The DNA sequence reads TGTGCCAGCAGCCACCCGCCGGGACTAGCGGGGGGTAATACGCAGTATTTT.